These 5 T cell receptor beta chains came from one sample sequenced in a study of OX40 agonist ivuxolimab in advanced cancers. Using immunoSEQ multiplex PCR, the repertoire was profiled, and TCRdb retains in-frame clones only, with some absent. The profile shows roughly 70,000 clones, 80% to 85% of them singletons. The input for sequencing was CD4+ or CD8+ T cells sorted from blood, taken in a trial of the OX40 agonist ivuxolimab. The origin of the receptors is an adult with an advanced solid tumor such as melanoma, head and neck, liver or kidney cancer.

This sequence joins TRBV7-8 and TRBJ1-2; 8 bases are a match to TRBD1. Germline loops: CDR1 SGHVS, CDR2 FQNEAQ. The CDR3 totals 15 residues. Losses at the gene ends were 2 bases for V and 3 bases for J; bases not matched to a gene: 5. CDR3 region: CASSLSTGGYYGYTF. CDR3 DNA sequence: TGTGCCAGCAGCTTAAGCACAGGGGGATACTATGGCTACACCTTC.

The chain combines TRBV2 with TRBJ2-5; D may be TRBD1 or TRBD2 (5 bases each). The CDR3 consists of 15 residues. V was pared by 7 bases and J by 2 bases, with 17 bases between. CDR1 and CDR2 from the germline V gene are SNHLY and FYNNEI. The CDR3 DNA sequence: TGTGCCAGCATTATTATCGGGGCCCCTCAAGAGACCCAGTACTTC. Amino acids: CASIIIGAPQETQYF. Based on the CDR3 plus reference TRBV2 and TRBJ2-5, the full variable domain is EPEVTQTPSHQVTQMGQEVILRCVPISNHLYFYWYRQILGQKVEFLVSFYNNEISEKSEIFDDQFSVERPDGSNFTLKIRSTKLEDSAMYFCASIIIGAPQETQYFGPGTRLLVL.

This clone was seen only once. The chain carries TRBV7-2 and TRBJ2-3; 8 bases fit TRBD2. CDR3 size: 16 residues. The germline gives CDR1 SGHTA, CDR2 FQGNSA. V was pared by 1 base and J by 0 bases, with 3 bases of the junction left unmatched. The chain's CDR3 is CASSLGGGGSTDTQYF. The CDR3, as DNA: TGTGCCAGCAGCTTAGGGGGCGGGGGGAGCACAGATACGCAGTATTTT.

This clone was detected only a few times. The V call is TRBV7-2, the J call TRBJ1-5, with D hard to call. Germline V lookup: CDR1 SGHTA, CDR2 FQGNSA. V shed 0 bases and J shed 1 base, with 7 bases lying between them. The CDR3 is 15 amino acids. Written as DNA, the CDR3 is TGTGCCAGCAGCTTAGCGGCAGGCAGCAATCAGCCCCAGCATTTT. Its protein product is CASSLAAGSNQPQHF.

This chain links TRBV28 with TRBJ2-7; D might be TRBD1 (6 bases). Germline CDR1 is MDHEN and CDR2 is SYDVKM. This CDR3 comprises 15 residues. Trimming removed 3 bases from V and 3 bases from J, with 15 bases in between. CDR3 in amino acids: CASSFGQSGFYEQYF. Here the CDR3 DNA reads TGTGCCAGCAGTTTCGGACAGAGTGGTTTCTACGAGCAGTACTTC.